This is a list of T cell receptor beta chains from one sample in a study of blood T cell repertoires in COVID-19. Assay used: immunoSEQ multiplex PCR; TCRdb lists only in-frame clones, some missing. This table has about 250,000 clones, roughly 86% appearing once. The sample comprised peripheral blood. These receptors were taken from a woman in her sixties who had recovered from COVID-19. CDR3s include the opening cysteine and the closing phenylalanine or tryptophan. The order of the fields is CDR3 protein, CDR3 DNA, J gene, V gene, clone size, D gene. A D gene is named only where the DNA matches it firmly. Clone sizes are given selectively: once, few, many, or a class where the clone is expanded.

cdr3_aa: CSATGYTEAFF
cdr3_nt: TGCAGTGCTACAGGTTACACTGAAGCTTTCTTT
j_call: TRBJ1-1
v_call: TRBV20-1
clone_size: few
d_call: -

cdr3_aa: CASSIRGGGIKYEQFF
cdr3_nt: TGTGCCAGTAGTATCCGTGGGGGGGGTATTAAATATGAGCAGTTCTTC
j_call: TRBJ2-1
v_call: TRBV19
clone_size: -
d_call: TRBD2

cdr3_aa: CASSLSGNTDTQYF
cdr3_nt: TGTGCCAGCAGCTTAAGCGGCAACACAGATACGCAGTATTTT
j_call: TRBJ2-3
v_call: TRBV11-1
clone_size: -
d_call: -

cdr3_aa: CASKDSNTEAFF
cdr3_nt: TGTGCCAGCAAGGACAGCAACACTGAAGCTTTCTTT
j_call: TRBJ1-1
v_call: TRBV28
clone_size: -
d_call: -

cdr3_aa: CASSLGTGLVGYTF
cdr3_nt: TGTGCCAGCAGTTTAGGAACAGGGCTCGTTGGCTACACCTTC
j_call: TRBJ1-2
v_call: TRBV28
clone_size: -
d_call: -

cdr3_aa: CASSFYRGGNTIYF
cdr3_nt: TGTGCCAGCAGCTTTTACAGGGGTGGAAACACCATATATTTT
j_call: TRBJ1-3
v_call: TRBV11-2
clone_size: -
d_call: TRBD1

cdr3_aa: CASSQGSAGGYEQYF
cdr3_nt: TGCGCCAGCAGCCAAGGGTCAGCGGGGGGGTACGAGCAGTACTTC
j_call: TRBJ2-7
v_call: TRBV4-1
clone_size: -
d_call: TRBD2

cdr3_aa: CASSRVLTGDETQYF
cdr3_nt: TGTGCCAGCAGTAGGGTACTTACAGGGGATGAGACCCAGTACTTC
j_call: TRBJ2-5
v_call: TRBV27
clone_size: -
d_call: TRBD1

cdr3_aa: CASSPTSGGGEDTQYF
cdr3_nt: TGTGCCAGCTCACCAACTAGCGGGGGGGGAGAAGATACGCAGTATTTT
j_call: TRBJ2-3
v_call: TRBV18
clone_size: -
d_call: TRBD2

cdr3_aa: CASSIIAGVNTGELFF
cdr3_nt: TGTGCCAGCAGCATTATAGCGGGGGTGAACACCGGGGAGCTGTTTTTT
j_call: TRBJ2-2
v_call: TRBV3-1/TRBV3-2
clone_size: -
d_call: TRBD2

cdr3_aa: CASSPGSYEQYF
cdr3_nt: TGTGCCAGCAGCCCGGGGTCTTACGAGCAGTACTTC
j_call: TRBJ2-7
v_call: TRBV7-9
clone_size: few
d_call: -

cdr3_aa: CASSLGQRLFYEQYF
cdr3_nt: TGTGCCAGCAGCCTAGGACAAAGGTTATTCTACGAGCAGTACTTC
j_call: TRBJ2-7
v_call: TRBV11-2
clone_size: -
d_call: -

cdr3_aa: CATRAGEVGNQPQHF
cdr3_nt: TGCGCCACTCGGGCGGGCGAGGTAGGCAATCAGCCCCAGCATTTT
j_call: TRBJ1-5
v_call: TRBV10-2
clone_size: -
d_call: -

cdr3_aa: CASSAPWTSGGREDTQYF
cdr3_nt: TGTGCCAGCAGCGCCCCCTGGACTAGCGGGGGTCGGGAAGATACGCAGTATTTT
j_call: TRBJ2-3
v_call: TRBV9
clone_size: -
d_call: TRBD2

cdr3_aa: CASSPLGTGPYEQYF
cdr3_nt: TGTGCCAGCTCACCCCTTGGGACAGGCCCCTACGAGCAGTACTTC
j_call: TRBJ2-7
v_call: TRBV18
clone_size: -
d_call: TRBD1

cdr3_aa: CASSSRGRESQETQYF
cdr3_nt: TGTGCCAGCAGCTCTAGAGGGAGGGAATCACAAGAGACCCAGTACTTC
j_call: TRBJ2-5
v_call: TRBV7-9
clone_size: -
d_call: TRBD2

cdr3_aa: CASSLNAGAQNREKLFF
cdr3_nt: TGTGCCAGCAGCTTAAATGCAGGGGCGCAAAATAGGGAAAAACTGTTTTTT
j_call: TRBJ1-4
v_call: TRBV7-3
clone_size: -
d_call: -

cdr3_aa: CASRDRADTQYF
cdr3_nt: TGTGCCAGCAGGGACAGGGCAGATACGCAGTATTTT
j_call: TRBJ2-3
v_call: TRBV2
clone_size: -
d_call: TRBD1

cdr3_aa: CASSYSRNVGTQYF
cdr3_nt: TGTGCCAGCAGTTACTCGAGGAATGTGGGTACGCAGTATTTT
j_call: TRBJ2-3
v_call: TRBV6-2/TRBV6-3
clone_size: -
d_call: -

cdr3_aa: CATGQSLNTEAFF
cdr3_nt: TGTGCCACGGGACAGTCCCTGAACACTGAAGCTTTCTTT
j_call: TRBJ1-1
v_call: TRBV10-3
clone_size: -
d_call: TRBD1

cdr3_aa: CASSPTGGGYEQYF
cdr3_nt: TGTGCCAGCAGTCCTACAGGGGGCGGGTACGAGCAGTACTTC
j_call: TRBJ2-7
v_call: TRBV27
clone_size: -
d_call: TRBD1

cdr3_aa: CASSPSPSGGPNEQFF
cdr3_nt: TGTGCCAGCTCACCATCCCCATCCGGAGGACCCAATGAGCAGTTCTTC
j_call: TRBJ2-1
v_call: TRBV18
clone_size: -
d_call: -

cdr3_aa: CASSLPPGATKAYNEQFF
cdr3_nt: TGCGCCAGCAGCTTGCCTCCGGGAGCCACTAAAGCGTACAATGAGCAGTTCTTC
j_call: TRBJ2-1
v_call: TRBV5-1
clone_size: -
d_call: -

cdr3_aa: CASSPTGVGYTF
cdr3_nt: TGTGCCAGCAGTCCGACAGGGGTTGGCTACACCTTC
j_call: TRBJ1-2
v_call: TRBV12-3/TRBV12-4
clone_size: -
d_call: TRBD1

cdr3_aa: CASRRSLDGANVLTF
cdr3_nt: TGTGCCAGTAGAAGGAGCTTGGATGGGGCCAACGTCCTGACTTTC
j_call: TRBJ2-6
v_call: TRBV19
clone_size: once
d_call: -

cdr3_aa: CSVGSGGGLFF
cdr3_nt: TGCAGCGTTGGATCGGGGGGCGGGCTGTTTTTT
j_call: TRBJ2-2
v_call: TRBV29-1
clone_size: -
d_call: -

cdr3_aa: CASSYSARGSYGYF
cdr3_nt: TGTGCCAGCAGTTACTCGGCTAGGGGGTCCTACGGTTACTTC
j_call: TRBJ2-7
v_call: TRBV6-6
clone_size: -
d_call: -

cdr3_aa: CASSEAGRRYEQYF
cdr3_nt: TGTGCCAGTAGTGAGGCGGGGCGCCGCTACGAGCAGTACTTC
j_call: TRBJ2-7
v_call: TRBV19
clone_size: -
d_call: -

cdr3_aa: CASSPGGGVSYEQYF
cdr3_nt: TGTGCCAGCAGCCCGGGGGGTGGGGTCTCCTACGAGCAGTACTTC
j_call: TRBJ2-7
v_call: TRBV3-1/TRBV3-2
clone_size: -
d_call: TRBD2

cdr3_aa: CASSLGVPGQRNQPQHF
cdr3_nt: TGTGCCAGCAGCTTGGGAGTCCCGGGACAGCGGAATCAGCCCCAGCATTTT
j_call: TRBJ1-5
v_call: TRBV5-4
clone_size: -
d_call: TRBD1

cdr3_aa: CASSRRTVGFDTQYF
cdr3_nt: TGTGCCAGCAGTAGGAGGACAGTGGGTTTTGATACGCAGTATTTT
j_call: TRBJ2-3
v_call: TRBV27
clone_size: -
d_call: -

cdr3_aa: CASSSTGYYEQYF
cdr3_nt: TGTGCCAGCAGCTCGACAGGATACTACGAGCAGTACTTC
j_call: TRBJ2-7
v_call: TRBV5-6
clone_size: few
d_call: -

cdr3_aa: CASSVTSGGFNEQFF
cdr3_nt: TGTGCCAGCAGCGTTACTAGCGGGGGGTTCAATGAGCAGTTCTTC
j_call: TRBJ2-1
v_call: TRBV9
clone_size: -
d_call: TRBD2

cdr3_aa: CASSLSGGALTDTQYF
cdr3_nt: TGTGCCAGCAGCCTAAGCGGGGGGGCCTTAACAGATACGCAGTATTTT
j_call: TRBJ2-3
v_call: TRBV3-1/TRBV3-2
clone_size: once
d_call: TRBD2

cdr3_aa: CASSLGGVAKNIQYF
cdr3_nt: TGTGCCAGCAGTTTAGGGGGGGTAGCCAAAAACATTCAGTACTTC
j_call: TRBJ2-4
v_call: TRBV28
clone_size: -
d_call: TRBD2

cdr3_aa: CASSPTGLNSPLHF
cdr3_nt: TGTGCCAGCAGCCCCACAGGGCTTAATTCACCCCTCCACTTT
j_call: TRBJ1-6
v_call: TRBV2
clone_size: once
d_call: -

cdr3_aa: CASSAYYEQYF
cdr3_nt: TGTGCCAGCAGTGCCTACTACGAGCAGTACTTC
j_call: TRBJ2-7
v_call: TRBV2
clone_size: -
d_call: -

cdr3_aa: CASSLTTTGWDEQFF
cdr3_nt: TGTGCCAGCAGCCTCACTACGACAGGGTGGGATGAGCAGTTCTTC
j_call: TRBJ2-1
v_call: TRBV5-5
clone_size: -
d_call: TRBD1

cdr3_aa: CSVGTGGDSPLHF
cdr3_nt: TGCAGCGTTGGGACAGGGGGCGATTCACCCCTCCACTTT
j_call: TRBJ1-6
v_call: TRBV29-1
clone_size: -
d_call: TRBD1